The present T cell receptor beta chain was sequenced within a study of T cell repertoires in cytomegalovirus infection. Overall study context: Both recently identified HLA-C-restricted and well-studied HLA-B-restricted CMV epitopes were used in the study. Matching HLA type, along with CMV infection, was indicated by public TCR beta signatures. General study results and limits: The ex vivo response showed dominance by HLA-C-restricted CMV-specific TCR beta clonotypes. Of the TCR beta families, the public ones yielded a cumulative frequency that identified carriers of CMV plus the relevant HLA.

TCRdb called the reads again in MiXCR, with one record for every CDR3 protein. Here the sample spans 600,000 to 700,000 distinct CDR3 sequences, around 35% being singletons. This clonotype has at least ten counts. The antigen is undetermined. CDR3 size: 8 residues. Looked up from germline, CDR1 is SEHNR and CDR2 is FQNEAQ (reference sequence). Trimming removed 11 bases at V and 15 bases at J, with 11 bases between. Here the sequenced sample was cultured PBMCs, taken from culture after CMV antigen stimulation. This sequence originates from a human donor in good health (CMV status not recorded). Some clones in this sample may be carry-over from other donors' samples. V and J are TRBV7-9 and TRBJ2-1; D assignment may be TRBD1 or TRBD2 (5 bases each). For the CDR3, the DNA is TGTGCCGGGGGACCGCCGTTCTTC. This encodes CAGGPPFF.